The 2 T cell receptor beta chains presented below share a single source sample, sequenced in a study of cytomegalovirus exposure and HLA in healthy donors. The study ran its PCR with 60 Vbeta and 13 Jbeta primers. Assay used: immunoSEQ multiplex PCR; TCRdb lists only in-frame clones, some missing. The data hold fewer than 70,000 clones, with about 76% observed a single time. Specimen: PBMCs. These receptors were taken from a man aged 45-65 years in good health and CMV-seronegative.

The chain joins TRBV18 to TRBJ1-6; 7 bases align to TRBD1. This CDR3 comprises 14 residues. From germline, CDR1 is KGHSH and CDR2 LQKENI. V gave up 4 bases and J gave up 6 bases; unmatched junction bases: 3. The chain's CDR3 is CASSRDRVNSPLHF. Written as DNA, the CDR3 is TGTGCCAGCTCACGAGACAGGGTTAATTCACCCCTCCACTTT.

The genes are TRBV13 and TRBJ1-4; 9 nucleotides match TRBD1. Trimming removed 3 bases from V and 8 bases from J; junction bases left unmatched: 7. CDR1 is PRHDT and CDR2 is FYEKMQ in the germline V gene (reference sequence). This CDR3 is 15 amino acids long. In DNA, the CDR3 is TGTGCCAGCAGCTTCAAGACAGGGGGAAACGAAAAACTGTTTTTT. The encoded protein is CASSFKTGGNEKLFF.